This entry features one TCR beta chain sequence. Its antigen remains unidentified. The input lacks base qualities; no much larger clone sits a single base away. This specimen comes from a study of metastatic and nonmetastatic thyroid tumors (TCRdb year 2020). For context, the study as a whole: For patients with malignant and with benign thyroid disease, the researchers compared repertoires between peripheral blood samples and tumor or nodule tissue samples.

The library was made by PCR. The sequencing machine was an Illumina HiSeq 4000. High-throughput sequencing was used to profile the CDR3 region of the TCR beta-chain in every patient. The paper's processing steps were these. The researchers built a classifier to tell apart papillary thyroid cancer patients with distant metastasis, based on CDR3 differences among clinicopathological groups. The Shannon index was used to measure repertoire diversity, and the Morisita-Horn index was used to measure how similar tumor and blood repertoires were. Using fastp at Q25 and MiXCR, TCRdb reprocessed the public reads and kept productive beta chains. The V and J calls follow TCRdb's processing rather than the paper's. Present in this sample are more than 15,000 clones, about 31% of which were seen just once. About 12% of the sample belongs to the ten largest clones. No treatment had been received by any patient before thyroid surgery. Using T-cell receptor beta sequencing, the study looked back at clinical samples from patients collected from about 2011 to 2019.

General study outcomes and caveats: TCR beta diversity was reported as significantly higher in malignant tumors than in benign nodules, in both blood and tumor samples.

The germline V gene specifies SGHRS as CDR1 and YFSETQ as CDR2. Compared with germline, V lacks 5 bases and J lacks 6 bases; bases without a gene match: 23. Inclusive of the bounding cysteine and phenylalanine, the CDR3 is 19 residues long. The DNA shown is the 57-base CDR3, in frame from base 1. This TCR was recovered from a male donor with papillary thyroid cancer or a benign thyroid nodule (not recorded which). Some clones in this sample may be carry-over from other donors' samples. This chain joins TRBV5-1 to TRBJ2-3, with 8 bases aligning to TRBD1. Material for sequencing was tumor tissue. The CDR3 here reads CASSTSAQGALWPPDTQYF. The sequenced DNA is TGCGCCAGCAGTACATCCGCGCAGGGGGCGTTATGGCCACCCGATACGCAGTATTTT.